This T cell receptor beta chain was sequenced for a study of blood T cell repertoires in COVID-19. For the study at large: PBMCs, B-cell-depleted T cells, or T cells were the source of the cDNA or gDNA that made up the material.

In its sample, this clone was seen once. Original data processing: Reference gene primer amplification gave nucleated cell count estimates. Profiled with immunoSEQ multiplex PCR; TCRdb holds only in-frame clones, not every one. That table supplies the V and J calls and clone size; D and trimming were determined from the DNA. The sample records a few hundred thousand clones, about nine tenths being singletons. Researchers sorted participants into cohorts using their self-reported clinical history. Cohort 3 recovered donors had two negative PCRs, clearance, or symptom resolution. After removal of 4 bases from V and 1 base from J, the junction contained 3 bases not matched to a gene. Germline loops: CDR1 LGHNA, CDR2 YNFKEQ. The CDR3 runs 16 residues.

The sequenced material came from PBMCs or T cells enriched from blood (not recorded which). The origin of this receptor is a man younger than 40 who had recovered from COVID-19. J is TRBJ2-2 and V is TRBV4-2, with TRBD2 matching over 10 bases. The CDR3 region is CASSPPSGGNTGELFF. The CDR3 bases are TGTGCCAGCAGCCCGCCTAGCGGGGGGAACACCGGGGAGCTGTTTTTT.